The 25 T cell receptor beta chains presented below share a single source sample, sequenced in a study of blood T cell repertoires in COVID-19. Profiling relied on immunoSEQ multiplex PCR, and the TCRdb table lists in-frame clones only, not all of them. The repertoire holds about 250,000 clones, with around four fifths as singletons. Sequencing was carried out using PBMCs or T cells enriched from blood (not recorded which). The receptors originated from a middle-aged woman who had been exposed to COVID-19.

The genes are TRBV7-2 and TRBJ2-5; the match to TRBD2 covers 7 bases. The germline V gene encodes CDR1 SGHTA and CDR2 FQGNSA. V was clipped by 1 base and J by 5 bases; unmatched bases: 10. This CDR3 has 16 residues. The CDR3 region is CASSLDRWGGRETQYF. The CDR3 DNA is TGTGCCAGCAGCTTAGACAGGTGGGGGGGAAGGGAGACCCAGTACTTC.

This clone was recorded only once. The V gene is TRBV5-1, the J gene TRBJ2-1; TRBD1 matches 7 bases. V dropped 3 bases and J dropped 7; count of bases not matched to a gene: 7. This CDR3 has 14 residues. Looked up from germline, CDR1 is SGHRS and CDR2 is YFSETQ. The DNA of the CDR3 is TGCGCCAGCAGCTGGGGACAGCGCGGGAATGAGCAGTTCTTC. Translating it yields CASSWGQRGNEQFF.

CDR3 sequence: CASSPQTGPGYTF. CDR3 DNA: TGTGCCAGCAGTCCCCAGACAGGTCCCGGCTACACCTTC. The chain has TRBV12-3 or TRBV12-4 and TRBJ1-2; D may be TRBD1 (6 bases). The CDR3 sequence is 13 residues long. V gave up 5 bases and J gave up 8 bases, with 15 bases separating them.

This chain joins TRBV3-1 (or the pseudogene TRBV3-2) and TRBJ2-1; no definite D call. The germline gives CDR1 LGHDT, CDR2 YNNKEL (reference sequence). The CDR3 loop spans 19 amino acids. Trimming cost V 3 bases and J 5 bases, with 26 bases left between them. The CDR3 DNA reads as TGTGCCAGCAGCCATTCTTCGTACACGTGGCGGAAAGAGGACAATGAGCAGTTCTTC. Its translation is CASSHSSYTWRKEDNEQFF.

CDR3 DNA sequence: TGTGCCAGCAGTTGGGGGGACGGTGTCAATCAGCCCCAGCATTTT. Amino acid sequence: CASSWGDGVNQPQHF. V gene TRBV2 combines with J gene TRBJ1-5, with D possibly TRBD1 on 5 matching bases. Germline V CDR1 and CDR2: SNHLY, FYNNEI. V lost 5 bases and J 3 bases, leaving 14 bases between the germline ends. The CDR3 spans 15 residues.

This rearrangement joins TRBV7-9 to TRBJ2-2; a weak D match, TRBD2 (5 bases). From germline, CDR1 is SEHNR and CDR2 FQNEAQ (reference sequence). V was clipped by 2 bases and J by 6 bases, with 16 bases between them. The CDR3 covers 16 residues. CDR3 sequence: CASSLIPLAGAGELFF. DNA of the CDR3: TGTGCCAGCAGCTTAATCCCCCTAGCTGGGGCCGGGGAGCTGTTTTTT.

The CDR3: CASSQGGASNSPLHF. In DNA, the CDR3 is TGCGCCAGCAGTCAGGGGGGGGCCTCTAATTCACCCCTCCACTTT. This rearrangement joins TRBV23-1 to TRBJ1-6, with a tentative D call TRBD1 (6 bases). Being an ORF, TRBV23-1 has a function that is uncertain. V lost 3 bases and J 6 bases, leaving 12 bases between the germline ends. CDR3 length: 15 residues.

Only a few counts were recorded for this clone. The V and J genes are TRBV6-5 and TRBJ1-6; D is undetermined. V was shortened by 1 base and J by 7 bases, with 14 bases between the two germline ends. The CDR3 extends over 16 amino acids. CDR1 and CDR2 from the germline V gene are MNHEY and SVGAGI. The CDR3 region is CASSYFQAVGNSPLHF. In DNA form, the CDR3 reads TGTGCCAGCAGTTACTTCCAGGCCGTTGGGAATTCACCCCTCCACTTT.

The rearrangement uses TRBV18 and TRBJ1-3; possibly TRBD1 for D (6 bases). This CDR3 has 14 amino acids. Germline-derived CDR1 and CDR2 are KGHSH and LQKENI. Trimming took 7 bases from V and 8 from J, leaving 18 bases between them. The CDR3 spells CASYPTGKGDTIYF. The CDR3 nucleotides are TGTGCCAGCTACCCGACCGGGAAGGGGGACACCATATATTTT.

CDR3 amino acids: CASSFHRDNEAFF. The CDR3 DNA reads TGTGCCAGCAGCTTCCACCGGGACAATGAAGCTTTCTTT. The V gene is TRBV7-2, the J gene TRBJ1-1, with D possibly TRBD1 on 6 matching bases. This CDR3 is built from 13 residues. Per the germline V gene, CDR1 is SGHTA and CDR2 is FQGNSA. V lost 3 bases, J lost 7 bases, and 12 bases lay in between.

The chain uses TRBV27 and TRBJ2-3, with unresolved D. Deletions cut 8 bases from V and 2 bases from J, with 5 bases between. Germline V lookup: CDR1 MNHEY, CDR2 SMNVEV (reference sequence). CDR3 size: 11 residues. The CDR3 DNA reads as TGTGCCAGCTCTACCACAGATACGCAGTATTTT. It yields the protein CASSTTDTQYF.

The gene calls are TRBV19 and TRBJ2-1; the match to TRBD1 covers 9 bases. Germline CDR1 and CDR2: LNHDA and SQIVND (reference sequence). The junction had 9 bases not matched to a gene; V was cut back by 1 base and J by 8 bases. The CDR3 spans 16 residues. In DNA form, the CDR3 reads TGTGCCAGTAGTATAGTGACTGGGACAGGGTCGGATGAGCAGTTCTTC. Amino acid sequence: CASSIVTGTGSDEQFF.

This chain uses TRBV2 with TRBJ1-2, with 9 bases that match TRBD1. The CDR3 covers 14 residues. The V gene end was trimmed by 6 bases and the J gene end by 8 bases; junction bases not matched to a gene: 10. Germline V gives CDR1 SNHLY, CDR2 FYNNEI. CDR3 DNA sequence: TGTGCCAGCAGAATCACCGGGACAGGGAACGGCTACACCTTC. It yields the protein CASRITGTGNGYTF.

This clone was recorded once. This rearrangement joins TRBV2 to TRBJ1-5; a weak D match, TRBD1 (6 bases). The CDR3 runs to 14 residues. The ends were cut back, 5 bases at V and 2 bases at J, with 10 bases in the middle. Germline V gives CDR1 SNHLY, CDR2 FYNNEI. This chain's CDR3 is CASSKDRGNQPQHF. The CDR3 nucleotides are TGTGCCAGCAGTAAGGACAGAGGCAATCAGCCCCAGCATTTT.

The chain recombines TRBV24-1 with TRBJ1-2; the match to TRBD1 covers 10 bases. CDR1 is KGHDR, CDR2 SFDVKD, per germline. V shed 3 bases, J shed 0 bases, and the junction held 3 bases outside the gene matches. This CDR3 has 16 residues. CDR3: CATSDPGTGANYGYTF. Here the CDR3 DNA reads TGTGCCACCAGTGATCCCGGGACAGGGGCTAACTATGGCTACACCTTC.

The chain joins TRBV2 to TRBJ1-5; 10 bases map to TRBD1. V lost 8 bases, J lost 5 bases, and 3 bases stayed unmatched. This CDR3 has 13 residues. CDR1 and CDR2 (germline): SNHLY, FYNNEI. CDR3 bases: TGTGCCAGCCGAGGGACAGGGGATCAGCCCCAGCATTTT. Protein sequence: CASRGTGDQPQHF.

This clone was counted a few times. V and J are TRBV19 and TRBJ2-1, with 13 bases aligning to TRBD2. This CDR3 has 21 amino acids. The V and J ends lost 5 bases and 3 bases, in that order; junction bases with no gene match: 19. CDR1 is LNHDA and CDR2 is SQIVND in the germline V gene (reference sequence). The CDR3 DNA reads TGTGCCAGTAGTGCTCCTCAGGGGACCAGGACTAGCGGGGGCTACTACAATGAGCAGTTCTTC. Translation gives CASSAPQGTRTSGGYYNEQFF. Looking up the rest from reference TRBV19 and TRBJ2-1 gives the full variable domain: DGGITQSPKYLFRKEGQNVTLSCEQNLNHDAMYWYRQDPGQGLRLIYYSQIVNDFQKGDIAEGYSVSREKKESFPLTVTSAQKNPTAFYLCASSAPQGTRTSGGYYNEQFFGPGTRLTVL.

This clone has just a few counts. This chain joins TRBV19 and TRBJ2-3; 8 bases fit TRBD2. Germline loops: CDR1 LNHDA, CDR2 SQIVND (reference sequence). This CDR3 is 15 amino acids long. With 6 bases clipped from V and 0 bases from J, the junction kept 5 bases outside the gene matches. The CDR3 DNA sequence: TGTGCCAGTAGCTTGCAGCGGGGGAGCACAGATACGCAGTATTTT. Translating gives CASSLQRGSTDTQYF.

This chain connects TRBV14 to TRBJ1-2; D uncertain. Trimming left V 0 bases short and J 4 bases short, with 15 bases between. The CDR3 length is 16 residues. Germline values: CDR1 SGHDN, CDR2 FVKESK. CDR3 loop: CASSQDAGFWGYGYTF. The CDR3 nucleotides are TGTGCCAGCAGCCAAGACGCGGGGTTTTGGGGCTATGGCTACACCTTC. Together with reference TRBV14 and TRBJ1-2, the CDR3 gives the full variable domain: EAGVTQFPSHSVIEKGQTVTLRCDPISGHDNLYWYRRVMGKEIKFLLHFVKESKQDESGMPNNRFLAERTGGTYSTLKVQPAELEDSGVYFCASSQDAGFWGYGYTFGSGTRLTVV.

The chain uses TRBV5-1 and TRBJ2-2, with D perhaps TRBD1 (6 bases). Trimming took off 4 bases at V and 3 bases at J, with 10 bases between the two ends. From germline, CDR1 is SGHRS and CDR2 YFSETQ. The CDR3 has 14 residues. In nucleotides, the CDR3 is TGCGCCAGCAGCCGAGAGGGGGACACCGGGGAGCTGTTTTTT. This translates into CASSREGDTGELFF.

This clone was detected only a few times. The V gene is TRBV19, the J gene TRBJ1-1, with D possibly being TRBD1 (6 bases). The CDR3 runs 14 residues. Germline CDR1 is LNHDA and CDR2 is SQIVND (reference sequence). Trimming stripped 3 bases from V and 8 bases from J, with 16 bases between. The CDR3 DNA follows: TGTGCCAGTAGTATGTCCGTTGGGACATGGGAAGCTTTCTTT. It yields the protein CASSMSVGTWEAFF.

The chain joins TRBV5-1 to TRBJ2-5, with D possibly being TRBD1 (6 bases). The CDR3 runs to 14 residues. Germline-derived CDR1 and CDR2 are SGHRS and YFSETQ. Trimming shortened V by 4 bases and J by 5 bases, and 15 bases separated the two germline ends. The CDR3 sequence: CASSTTGIEETQYF. CDR3 bases: TGCGCCAGCAGCACCACAGGGATCGAGGAGACCCAGTACTTC.

V is TRBV28 and J is TRBJ1-1; D is unresolved. Looked up from germline, CDR1 is MDHEN and CDR2 is SYDVKM. This CDR3 contains 14 residues. V was shortened by 5 bases and J by 6 bases, with 16 bases between the two germline ends. CDR3 coding DNA: TGTGCCAGCAGTCTAACTTCCCTGGAGCCTGAAGCTTTCTTT. Translating gives CASSLTSLEPEAFF.

This chain uses TRBV7-3 with TRBJ2-3, with TRBD2 matching over 9 bases. The CDR3 covers 16 residues. The germline gives CDR1 SGHTA, CDR2 FQGTGA. With 2 bases clipped from V and 4 bases from J, the junction kept 7 bases outside the gene matches. The CDR3 here is CASSLLGLADSDTQYF. CDR3 DNA: TGTGCCAGCAGCTTACTGGGACTAGCCGATTCAGATACGCAGTATTTT.

The rearrangement uses TRBV7-9 and TRBJ1-2; 7 positions match TRBD1. Germline V lookup: CDR1 SEHNR, CDR2 FQNEAQ (reference sequence). There are 14 residues in the CDR3. V lost 5 bases to trimming and J lost 3 bases; unmatched junction nucleotides: 6. The CDR3 spells CASSDRVSDYGYTF. CDR3 DNA: TGTGCCAGCAGCGACAGGGTGTCGGACTATGGCTACACCTTC.